This entry is about one T cell receptor (beta chain). The antigen this receptor binds is unknown. No clone much larger than this one lies a single base away; base qualities are absent. Taken from cysteine to phenylalanine, the CDR3 has 16 residues. Left in the record is the CDR3 DNA by itself, 48 bases read in frame from the first base. For this chain, trimming is 3 bases at the V end and 2 bases at the J end, and the number of junction bases without a gene match is 3. The germline V gene (reference sequence) provides CDR1 LNHDA and CDR2 SQIVND. A second Seattle source provided samples from volunteer blood donors who had recovered from COVID-19. Each collaborating institution followed its own protocols to collect whole blood in K2EDTA tubes. Collaborator samples were shipped for TCRbeta analysis as frozen whole blood, isolated PBMCs, or DNA extracted from either sample type. This sample was taken from a study of blood T cell repertoires in COVID-19 (dated by TCRdb to between 2020 and 2021). At the level of the whole study: The collaborator samples originated in the United States, Italy and Spain and spanned the acute and convalescent phases of COVID-19. The material from the prospective study consisted of cDNA or gDNA derived from T cells, B-cell-depleted T cells, or PBMCs. The dataset comprised deeply sampled blood TCRbeta repertoires from subjects exposed to, actively infected with, or recovered from COVID-19. A freely available public database, intended as a resource for researchers studying the immune response to SARS-CoV-2, is where the repertoires were released. The samples were drawn from two sources: the first 160 participants of the ongoing ImmuneRACE study, and 950 to 1,500 subjects contributed by 6 global collaborators. The sample metadata nearly always contained a de-identified subject ID, COVID-19 status, age in years and sex. Where available, HLA class I and class II types were obtained from metadata supplied by the sample provider rather than from assay-based typing. Results the study describes overall, beyond this receptor: The amount of clinical and demographic metadata varied by source and participant and was provided uncurated.

TCRbeta CDR3 regions were amplified from genomic DNA using the immunoSEQ Assay, a bias-controlled multiplex PCR. As for how the authors treated the data: Within the assay, amplification of reference gene primers was used to estimate how many nucleated cells each sample contained. To quantify the absolute abundance of each unique TCRbeta CDR3 rearrangement, sequence reads were collapsed and filtered. For each sample, productive Simpson clonality was calculated by taking the square root of Simpson's diversity index across productive rearrangements. TCRdb carries this immuneACCESS record with in-frame sequences only. Its versions omit some clonotypes, under half of them owing to an unresolved V gene in the studies checked, with the rest unexplained. The V and J calls and clone size come from that table; D and trimming were worked out from the DNA. Recorded for this sample are 200,000 to 250,000 clones; 87% of them occurred a single time. The top ten clonotypes cover around 12% of the sample.

This chain is built from TRBV19 and TRBJ2-3; TRBD2 fits 12 bases in the junction. The sample consisted of peripheral blood. The sequence was collected from a woman under 30 who had recovered from COVID-19. The CDR3 region reads CASSIRLAGDTDTQYF. The base sequence is TGTGCCAGTAGTATCAGACTAGCGGGAGACACAGATACGCAGTATTTT.